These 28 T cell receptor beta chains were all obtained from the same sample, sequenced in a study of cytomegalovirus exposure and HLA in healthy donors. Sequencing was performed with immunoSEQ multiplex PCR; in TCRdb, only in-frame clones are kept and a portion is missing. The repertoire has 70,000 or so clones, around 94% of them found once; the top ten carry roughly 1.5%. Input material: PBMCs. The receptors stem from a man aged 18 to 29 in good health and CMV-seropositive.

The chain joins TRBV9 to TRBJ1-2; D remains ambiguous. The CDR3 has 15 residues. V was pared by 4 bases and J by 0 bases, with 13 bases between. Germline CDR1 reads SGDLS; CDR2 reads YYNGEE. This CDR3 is CASSPSPDSNYGYTF. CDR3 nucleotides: TGTGCCAGCAGCCCAAGTCCAGATTCTAACTATGGCTACACCTTC.

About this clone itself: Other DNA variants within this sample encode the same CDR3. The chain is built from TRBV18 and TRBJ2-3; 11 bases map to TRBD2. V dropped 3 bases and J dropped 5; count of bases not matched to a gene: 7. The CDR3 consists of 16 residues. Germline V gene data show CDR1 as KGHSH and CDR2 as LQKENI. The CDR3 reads CASSPPLAGVGDTQYF. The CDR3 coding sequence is TGTGCCAGCTCACCCCCACTAGCGGGAGTGGGAGATACGCAGTATTTT.

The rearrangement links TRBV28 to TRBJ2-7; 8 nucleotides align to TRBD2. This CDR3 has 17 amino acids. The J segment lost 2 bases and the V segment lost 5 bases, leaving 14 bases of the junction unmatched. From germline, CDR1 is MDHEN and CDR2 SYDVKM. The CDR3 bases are TGTGCCAGCAGTAACTCCCTAGAAGCGGGAGAAACCTACGAGCAGTACTTC. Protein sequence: CASSNSLEAGETYEQYF.

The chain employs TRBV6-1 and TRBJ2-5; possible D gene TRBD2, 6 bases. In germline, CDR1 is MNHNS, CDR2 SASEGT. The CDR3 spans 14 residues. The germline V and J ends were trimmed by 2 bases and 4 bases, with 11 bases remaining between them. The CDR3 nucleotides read TGTGCCAGCAGTGAACGGGTGGAGGGAGAGACCCAGTACTTC. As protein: CASSERVEGETQYF.

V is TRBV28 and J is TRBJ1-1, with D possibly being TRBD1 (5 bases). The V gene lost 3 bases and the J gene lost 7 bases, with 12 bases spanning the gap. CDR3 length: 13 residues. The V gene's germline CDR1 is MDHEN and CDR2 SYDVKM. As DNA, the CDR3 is TGTGCCAGCAGTTTCCCGGGGGGAAGTGAAGCTTTCTTT. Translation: CASSFPGGSEAFF.

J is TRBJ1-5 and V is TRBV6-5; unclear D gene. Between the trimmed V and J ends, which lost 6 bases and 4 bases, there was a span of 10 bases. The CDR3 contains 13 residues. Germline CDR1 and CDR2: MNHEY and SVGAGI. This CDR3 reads CASSLLLNQPQHF. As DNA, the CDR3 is TGTGCCAGCAGCCTCCTACTGAATCAGCCCCAGCATTTT.

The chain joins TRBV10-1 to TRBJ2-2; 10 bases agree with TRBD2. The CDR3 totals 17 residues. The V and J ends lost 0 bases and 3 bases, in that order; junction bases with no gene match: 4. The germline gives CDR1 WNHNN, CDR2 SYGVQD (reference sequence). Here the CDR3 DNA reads TGCGCCAGCAGTGAGTCGATCCTAGCGGGAGACACCGGGGAGCTGTTTTTT. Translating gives CASSESILAGDTGELFF.

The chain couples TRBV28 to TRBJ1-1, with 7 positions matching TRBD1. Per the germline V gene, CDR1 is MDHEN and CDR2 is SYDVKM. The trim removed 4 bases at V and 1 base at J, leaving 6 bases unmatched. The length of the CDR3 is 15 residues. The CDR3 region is CASSSPRGRNTEAFF. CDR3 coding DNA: TGTGCCAGCAGTTCGCCTAGGGGGCGGAACACTGAAGCTTTCTTT.

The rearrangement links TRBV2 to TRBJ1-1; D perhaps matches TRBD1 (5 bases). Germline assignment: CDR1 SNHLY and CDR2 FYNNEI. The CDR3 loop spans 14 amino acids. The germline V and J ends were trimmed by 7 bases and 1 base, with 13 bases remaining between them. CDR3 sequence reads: CASKRGSGNTEAFF. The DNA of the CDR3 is TGTGCCAGCAAACGGGGGAGTGGGAACACTGAAGCTTTCTTT.

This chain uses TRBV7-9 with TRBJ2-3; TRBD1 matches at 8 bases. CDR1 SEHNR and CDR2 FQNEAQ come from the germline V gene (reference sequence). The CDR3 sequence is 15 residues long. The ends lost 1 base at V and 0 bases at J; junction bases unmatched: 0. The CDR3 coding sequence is TGTGCCAGCAGCTTAGGGACAGGGAGCACAGATACGCAGTATTTT. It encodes CASSLGTGSTDTQYF.

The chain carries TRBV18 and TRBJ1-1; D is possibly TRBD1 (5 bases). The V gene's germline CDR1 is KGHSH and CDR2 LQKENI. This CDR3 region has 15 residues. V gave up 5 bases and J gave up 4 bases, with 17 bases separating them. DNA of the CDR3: TGTGCCAGCTCAACCCTGCAGGGTTTTGGCACTGAAGCTTTCTTT. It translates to CASSTLQGFGTEAFF.

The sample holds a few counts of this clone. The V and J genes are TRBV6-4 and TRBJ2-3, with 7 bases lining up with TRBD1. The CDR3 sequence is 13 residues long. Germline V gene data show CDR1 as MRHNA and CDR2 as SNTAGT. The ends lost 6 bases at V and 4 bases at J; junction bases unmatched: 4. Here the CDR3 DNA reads TGTGCCAGCAGCACCCAGGGGGCAGATACGCAGTATTTT. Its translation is CASSTQGADTQYF.

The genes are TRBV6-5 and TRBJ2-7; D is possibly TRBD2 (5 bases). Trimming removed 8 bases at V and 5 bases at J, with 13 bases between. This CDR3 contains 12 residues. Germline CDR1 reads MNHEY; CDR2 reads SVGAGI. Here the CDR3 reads CASQGRRNEQYF. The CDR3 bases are TGTGCCAGCCAAGGAAGGAGGAACGAGCAGTACTTC.

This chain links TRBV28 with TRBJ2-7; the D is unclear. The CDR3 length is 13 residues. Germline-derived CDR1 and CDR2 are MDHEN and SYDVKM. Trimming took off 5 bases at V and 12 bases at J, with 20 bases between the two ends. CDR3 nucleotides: TGTGCCAGCAGTATGCCCCGAGAAGCGCGGCTGTACTTC. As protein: CASSMPREARLYF.

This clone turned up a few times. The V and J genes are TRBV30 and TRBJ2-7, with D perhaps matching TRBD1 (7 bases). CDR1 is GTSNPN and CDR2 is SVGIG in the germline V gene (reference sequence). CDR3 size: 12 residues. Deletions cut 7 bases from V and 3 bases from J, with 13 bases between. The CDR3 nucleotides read TGTGCCTCCTCGGGGGACAGCTACGAGCAGTACTTC. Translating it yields CASSGDSYEQYF. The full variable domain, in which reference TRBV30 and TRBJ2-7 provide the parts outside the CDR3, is SQTIHQWPATLVQPVGSPLSLECTVEGTSNPNLYWYRQAAGRGLQLLFYSVGIGQISSEVPQNLSASRPQDRQFILSSKKLLLSDSGFYLCASSGDSYEQYFGPGTRLTVT.

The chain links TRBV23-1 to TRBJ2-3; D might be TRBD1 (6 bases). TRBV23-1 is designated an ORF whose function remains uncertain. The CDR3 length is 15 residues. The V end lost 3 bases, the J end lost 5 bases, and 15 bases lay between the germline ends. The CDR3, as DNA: TGCGCCAGCAGTCACCGAGGGGGTACGGGAGATACGCAGTATTTT. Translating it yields CASSHRGGTGDTQYF.

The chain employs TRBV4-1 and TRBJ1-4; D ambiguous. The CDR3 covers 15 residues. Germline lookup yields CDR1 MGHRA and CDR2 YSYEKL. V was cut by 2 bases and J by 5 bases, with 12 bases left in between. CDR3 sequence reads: CASSQSSGTNEKLFF. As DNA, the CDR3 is TGCGCCAGCAGCCAATCTTCAGGAACGAATGAAAAACTGTTTTTT.

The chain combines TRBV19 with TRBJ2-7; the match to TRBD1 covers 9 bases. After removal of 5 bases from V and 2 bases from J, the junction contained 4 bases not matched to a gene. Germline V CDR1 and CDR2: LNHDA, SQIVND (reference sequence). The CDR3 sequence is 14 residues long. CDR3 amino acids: CASSRTGDTYEQYF. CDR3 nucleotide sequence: TGTGCCAGTAGTCGGACAGGGGATACCTACGAGCAGTACTTC.

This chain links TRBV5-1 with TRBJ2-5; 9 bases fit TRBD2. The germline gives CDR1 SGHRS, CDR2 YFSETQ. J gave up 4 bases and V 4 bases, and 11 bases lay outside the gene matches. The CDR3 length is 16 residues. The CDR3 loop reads CASSRGGGRARETQYF. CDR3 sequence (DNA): TGCGCCAGCAGCCGAGGGGGCGGGAGGGCCCGAGAGACCCAGTACTTC.

CDR3 sequence: CASSFSGTGSDTQYF. The CDR3 DNA follows: TGCGCCAGCAGCTTCTCCGGGACAGGGAGTGACACGCAGTATTTT. The V gene is TRBV5-1, the J gene TRBJ2-3; 9 bases map to TRBD1. CDR1 is SGHRS, CDR2 YFSETQ, per germline. The CDR3 contains 15 residues. V lost 2 bases, J lost 9 bases, and 10 bases stayed unmatched.

As DNA, the CDR3 is TGTGCCAGCAGCTTAGGGAGCATAAAAGAGACCCAGTACTTC. Translated, it gives CASSLGSIKETQYF. The J gene is TRBJ2-5, the V gene TRBV7-2, with no clear D. V was trimmed by 1 base and J by 3 bases, leaving 9 bases between them. Per germline, CDR1 SGHTA and CDR2 FQGNSA. The CDR3 runs to 14 residues.

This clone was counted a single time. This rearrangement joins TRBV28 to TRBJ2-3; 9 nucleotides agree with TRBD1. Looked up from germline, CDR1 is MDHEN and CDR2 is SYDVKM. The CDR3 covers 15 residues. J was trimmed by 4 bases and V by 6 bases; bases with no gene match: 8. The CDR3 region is CASSTGGASPDTQYF. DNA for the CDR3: TGTGCCAGCAGCACAGGGGGCGCGTCCCCAGATACGCAGTATTTT.

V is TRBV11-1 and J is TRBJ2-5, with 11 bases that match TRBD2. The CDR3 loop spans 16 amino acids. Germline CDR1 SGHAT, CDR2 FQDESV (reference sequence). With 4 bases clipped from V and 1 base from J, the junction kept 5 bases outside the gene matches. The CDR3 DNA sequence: TGTGCCAGCAGCTCTCGGACTAGCGGGTTCCAAGAGACCCAGTACTTC. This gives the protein CASSSRTSGFQETQYF.

The CDR3 reads CAFLAGALGEQYF. The CDR3 region has the DNA TGTGCCTTCTTAGCGGGAGCCCTGGGGGAGCAGTACTTC. The chain recombines TRBV30 with TRBJ2-7, with TRBD2 matching over 9 bases. V gave up 7 bases and J gave up 7 bases; unmatched junction bases: 11. The CDR3 extends over 13 amino acids. Germline assignment: CDR1 GTSNPN and CDR2 SVGIG (reference sequence). Variable domain in full (rest from reference TRBV30 and TRBJ2-7): SQTIHQWPATLVQPVGSPLSLECTVEGTSNPNLYWYRQAAGRGLQLLFYSVGIGQISSEVPQNLSASRPQDRQFILSSKKLLLSDSGFYLCAFLAGALGEQYFGPGTRLTVT.

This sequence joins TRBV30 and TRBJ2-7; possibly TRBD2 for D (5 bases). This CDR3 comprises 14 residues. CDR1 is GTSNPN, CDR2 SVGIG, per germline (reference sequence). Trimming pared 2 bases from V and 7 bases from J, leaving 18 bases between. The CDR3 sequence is CAWSPWGLATEQYF. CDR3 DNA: TGTGCCTGGAGTCCCTGGGGATTAGCGACTGAGCAGTACTTC.

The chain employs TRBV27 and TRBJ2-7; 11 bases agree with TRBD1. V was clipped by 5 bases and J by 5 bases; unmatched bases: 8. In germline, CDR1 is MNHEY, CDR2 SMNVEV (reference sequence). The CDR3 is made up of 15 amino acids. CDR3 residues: CASSGRTGGYDEQYF. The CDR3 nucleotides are TGTGCCAGCAGTGGGCGGACAGGGGGCTATGACGAGCAGTACTTC.

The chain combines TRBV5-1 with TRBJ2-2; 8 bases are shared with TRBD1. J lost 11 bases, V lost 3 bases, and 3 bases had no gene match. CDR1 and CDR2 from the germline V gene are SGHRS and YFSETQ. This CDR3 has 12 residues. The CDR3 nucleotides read TGCGCCAGCAGCTCCGGGACAGGCGAGCTGTTTTTT. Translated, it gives CASSSGTGELFF.

The CDR3 spells CASSVGRDRVPGELFF. The CDR3, as DNA: TGTGCCAGCAGCGTAGGTAGGGACAGGGTTCCCGGGGAGCTGTTTTTT. The chain recombines TRBV9 with TRBJ2-2; 9 bases map to TRBD1. Germline CDR1 and CDR2: SGDLS and YYNGEE. V was clipped by 0 bases and J by 6 bases; unmatched bases: 6. CDR3 length: 16 amino acids.